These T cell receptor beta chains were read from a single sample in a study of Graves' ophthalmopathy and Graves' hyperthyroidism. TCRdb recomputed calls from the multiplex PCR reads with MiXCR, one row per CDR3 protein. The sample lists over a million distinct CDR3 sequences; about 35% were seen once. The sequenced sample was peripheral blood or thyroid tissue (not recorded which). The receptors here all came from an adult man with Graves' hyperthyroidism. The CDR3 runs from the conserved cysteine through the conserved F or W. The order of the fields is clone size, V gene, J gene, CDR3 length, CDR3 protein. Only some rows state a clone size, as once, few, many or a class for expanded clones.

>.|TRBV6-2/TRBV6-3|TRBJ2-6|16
CASRINRVAGANVLTF
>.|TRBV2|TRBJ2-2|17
CASSNERQKINTGELFF
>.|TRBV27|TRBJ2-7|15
CASSPQVQVRYEQYF
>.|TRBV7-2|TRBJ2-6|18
CASSPLRTGASGANVLTF
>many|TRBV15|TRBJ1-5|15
CATSREQGEYQPQHF
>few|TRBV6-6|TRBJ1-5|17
CASRDRGGTYSNQPQHF
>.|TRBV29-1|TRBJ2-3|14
CSALRQGDTDTQYF
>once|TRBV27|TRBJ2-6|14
CASSGQGARDVLTF
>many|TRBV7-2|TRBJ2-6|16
CASSASGNSGANVLTF
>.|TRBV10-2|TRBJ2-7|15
CASSAGLAGDSEQYF
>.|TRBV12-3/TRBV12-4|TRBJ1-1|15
CASSAGTGKNTEAFF
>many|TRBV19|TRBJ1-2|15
CASSIRTLANYGYTF